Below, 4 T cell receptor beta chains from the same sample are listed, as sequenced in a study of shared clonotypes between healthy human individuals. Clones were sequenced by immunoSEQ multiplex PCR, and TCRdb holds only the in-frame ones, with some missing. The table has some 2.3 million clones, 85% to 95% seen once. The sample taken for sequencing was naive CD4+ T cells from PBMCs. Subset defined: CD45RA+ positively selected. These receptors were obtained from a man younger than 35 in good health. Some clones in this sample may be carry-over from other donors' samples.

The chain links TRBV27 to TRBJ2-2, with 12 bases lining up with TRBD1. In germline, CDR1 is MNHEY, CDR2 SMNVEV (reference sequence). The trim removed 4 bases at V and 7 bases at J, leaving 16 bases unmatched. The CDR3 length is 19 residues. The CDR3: CASSYSGTGGAGGIGELFF. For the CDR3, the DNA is TGTGCCAGCAGTTATTCCGGGACAGGGGGCGCCGGCGGTATCGGGGAGCTGTTTTTT.

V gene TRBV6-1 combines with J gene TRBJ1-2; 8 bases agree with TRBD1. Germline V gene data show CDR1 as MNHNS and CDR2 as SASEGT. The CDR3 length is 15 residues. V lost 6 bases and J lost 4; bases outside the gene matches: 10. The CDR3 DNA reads TGTGCCAGCAGCGAACGGACAGGGCATCCCTATGGCTACACCTTC. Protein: CASSERTGHPYGYTF.

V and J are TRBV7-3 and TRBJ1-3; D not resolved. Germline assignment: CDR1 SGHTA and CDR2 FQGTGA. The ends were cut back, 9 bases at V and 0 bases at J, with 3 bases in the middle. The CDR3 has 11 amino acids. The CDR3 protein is CARYSGNTIYF. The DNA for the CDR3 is TGTGCCAGATACTCTGGAAACACCATATATTTT. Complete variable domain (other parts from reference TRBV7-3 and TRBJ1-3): GAGVSQTPSNKVTEKGKYVELRCDPISGHTALYWYRQSLGQGPEFLIYFQGTGAADDSGLPNDRFFAVRPEGSVSTLKIQRTERGDSAVYLCARYSGNTIYFGEGSWLTVV.

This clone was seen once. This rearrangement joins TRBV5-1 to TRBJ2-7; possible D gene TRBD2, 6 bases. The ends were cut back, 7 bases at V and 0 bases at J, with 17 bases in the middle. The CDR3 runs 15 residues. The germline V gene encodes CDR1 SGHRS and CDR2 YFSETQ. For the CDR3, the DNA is TGCGCCAGCGGCGATGTAAGCGGGCCCTCCTACGAGCAGTACTTC. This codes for CASGDVSGPSYEQYF.